Listed below are T cell receptor beta chains from one sample, sequenced in a study of blood T cell repertoires in COVID-19. The method was immunoSEQ multiplex PCR; TCRdb's version includes in-frame clones alone and lacks a portion of them. The table has roughly 70,000 clones, 88% seen once. Sequencing used peripheral blood. These TCRs come from a human donor in a cohort sampled during active COVID-19. The CDR3 runs from the conserved cysteine through the conserved F or W. D genes are given only for firm matches. The size field is filled for only some rows; it gives once, few, many or a size class.

.	TRBV19	TRBJ2-2	.	TGTGCCAGTAGTATTATGGTAGTCGAAAACACCGGGGAGCTGTTTTTT	CASSIMVVENTGELFF
TRBD1	TRBV7-2	TRBJ1-6	.	TGTGCCAGCAGCTTAGGGGGACAGGGAACTTCACCCCTCCACTTT	CASSLGGQGTSPLHF
TRBD2	TRBV7-2	TRBJ2-1	.	TGTGCCAGCAGCTTAGGTCCCCTAGCGGGAGAGAATGAGCAGTTCTTC	CASSLGPLAGENEQFF
.	TRBV18	TRBJ1-1	.	TGTGCCAGCTCACCGATTCAGGGTGAAGCTTTCTTT	CASSPIQGEAFF
TRBD1	TRBV30	TRBJ1-1	.	TGTGCCTGGAGTTGGACAGGGCCAGCTGAAGCTTTCTTT	CAWSWTGPAEAFF
.	TRBV5-1	TRBJ2-3	.	TGCGCCAGCAGCTTGGGAGTTCAGGCAGATACGCAGTATTTT	CASSLGVQADTQYF
TRBD2	TRBV11-2	TRBJ2-5	.	TGTGCCAGCAGCTTATCCCCAGCGGGAGGGCTAGAGACCCAGTACTTC	CASSLSPAGGLETQYF
TRBD1	TRBV29-1	TRBJ1-5	.	TGCAGCGCAAGACAGGGGACGGGCAATCAGCCCCAGCATTTT	CSARQGTGNQPQHF
.	TRBV5-8	TRBJ2-7	.	TGTGCCAGCAGCCACACCCACGAGCAGTACTTC	CASSHTHEQYF
.	TRBV15	TRBJ2-5	.	TGTGCCACCAGCAGAGATGCGGAGGCCCAAGAGACCCAGTACTTC	CATSRDAEAQETQYF
.	TRBV27	TRBJ1-1	.	TGTGCCAGCTTGAGCCCTTTTCGCGCTGAAGCTTTCTTT	CASLSPFRAEAFF
TRBD1	TRBV14	TRBJ2-7	.	TGTGCCAGCAGTCATTTCGGACAGGGTATCTACGAGCAGTACTTC	CASSHFGQGIYEQYF
.	TRBV16	TRBJ2-1	.	TGTGCCAGCAGCCCTACAGGTTCCTACAATGAGCAGTTCTTC	CASSPTGSYNEQFF
TRBD2	TRBV4-1	TRBJ2-1	few	TGCGCCAGCAGCCAACCCTGGGCGGCGGGGGGTATTGGGCAGTTCTTC	CASSQPWAAGGIGQFF
TRBD2	TRBV6-5	TRBJ2-3	.	TGTGCCAGCAGTCTAGGATGGGAGGGAACGCAGTATTTT	CASSLGWEGTQYF
.	TRBV2	TRBJ1-6	once	TGTGCCAGCAAGTCACAGATAAACAATAATTCACCCCTCCACTTT	CASKSQINNNSPLHF
.	TRBV11-1	TRBJ1-1	.	TGTGCCAGCAGCGAACAGCAGAACTTCGCTGAAGCTTTCTTT	CASSEQQNFAEAFF
TRBD1	TRBV11-2	TRBJ1-1	once	TGTGCCAGCAGCTTAGATCAGCCGGGACAGCTCCCTGTGGATGCTTTCTTT	CASSLDQPGQLPVDAFF
TRBD1	TRBV7-2	TRBJ2-7	.	TGTGCCAGCAGCCCTACAGGGGGCGCGGTGTACGAGCAGTACTTC	CASSPTGGAVYEQYF
.	TRBV11-3	TRBJ1-1	.	TGTGCCAGCAGCGCCGACCCGGGGGACACTGAAGCTTTCTTT	CASSADPGDTEAFF
TRBD2	TRBV18	TRBJ2-1	.	TGTGCCAGCTCAGTCACTAGCGGGAGCGATGAGCAGTTCTTC	CASSVTSGSDEQFF
.	TRBV11-1	TRBJ1-2	.	TGTGCCAGCAGCCAGGCCGCGGGAGACACGGGCTACACCTTC	CASSQAAGDTGYTF
.	TRBV2	TRBJ1-6	.	TGTGCCAGCAGTGTAGGACATACGAGCTCCTATAATTCACCCCTCCACTTT	CASSVGHTSSYNSPLHF
.	TRBV15	TRBJ1-2	.	TGTGCCACCAGCAGAGATAATCAGGCGACGAGCTATGGCTACACCTTC	CATSRDNQATSYGYTF
.	TRBV7-9	TRBJ1-2	.	TGTGCCAGCGGGAGGGATAACTATGGCTACACCTTC	CASGRDNYGYTF
TRBD2	TRBV5-1	TRBJ2-1	.	TGCGCCAGCAGCTTGGCCACTAGCGGAAGCTCCTACAATGAGCAGTTCTTC	CASSLATSGSSYNEQFF
.	TRBV24-1	TRBJ2-2	.	TGTGCCACCAGTGACACCCGGGGGTTCGCCGGGGAGCTGTTTTTT	CATSDTRGFAGELFF
.	TRBV4-2	TRBJ2-5	.	TGTGCCAGCAGCCAAGATGAGAACTCCAAAGAGACCCAGTACTTC	CASSQDENSKETQYF
TRBD2	TRBV27	TRBJ2-2	once	TGTGCCAACAGGGGACCTTGGACTAGCGGGACCGTTGAGCTGTTTTTT	CANRGPWTSGTVELFF
.	TRBV6-5	TRBJ2-1	.	TGTGCCAGCAGTTACGGCCAGTACTACAATGAGCAGTTCTTC	CASSYGQYYNEQFF
TRBD2	TRBV27	TRBJ2-1	.	TGTGCCAGCGGGGATAGCGGGAATGAGCAGTTCTTC	CASGDSGNEQFF
.	TRBV6-5	TRBJ2-1	.	TGTGCCAGCAGTTACCAGGGCAGCTACAATGAGCAGTTCTTC	CASSYQGSYNEQFF
.	TRBV25-1	TRBJ2-1	.	TGTGCCAGCAGTGAATATGGCTCGCCAACCCACAATGAGCAGTTCTTC	CASSEYGSPTHNEQFF
TRBD1	TRBV5-6	TRBJ1-3	.	TGTGCCAGCAGGAAGGGACAGACCTCCTCTGGAAACACCATATATTTT	CASRKGQTSSGNTIYF
.	TRBV27	TRBJ1-1	.	TGTGCCAGCAGTTTAAGAGGCAGTGTGAACACTGAAGCTTTCTTT	CASSLRGSVNTEAFF
.	TRBV15	TRBJ1-1	.	TGTGCCACCAGCAGTTGGGCCGCTGACACTGAAGCTTTCTTT	CATSSWAADTEAFF
TRBD1	TRBV12-3/TRBV12-4	TRBJ1-2	.	TGTGCCAGCAGGACGACAGGGGGCTCTGGCTACACCTTC	CASRTTGGSGYTF
.	TRBV3-1/TRBV3-2	TRBJ1-5	.	TGTGCCAGCAGCGTCGACGGGACTGGCAATCAGCCCCAGCATTTT	CASSVDGTGNQPQHF
TRBD1	TRBV6-6	TRBJ1-5	.	TGTGCCAGCAGTTACTCATCGGACAGGGGGCATTTT	CASSYSSDRGHF
.	TRBV7-2	TRBJ2-1	.	TGTGCCAGCAGCTTAGTCCTCGGTTACAATGAGCAGTTCTTC	CASSLVLGYNEQFF
TRBD2	TRBV19	TRBJ2-1	.	TGTGCCAGTAGTATGGCGGGAGGCTCCTACAATGAGCAGTTCTTC	CASSMAGGSYNEQFF
TRBD1	TRBV5-5	TRBJ1-5	few	TGTGCCAGCAGCTTGGGCTTTGGGGGACAGGGGTATCAGCCCCAGCATTTT	CASSLGFGGQGYQPQHF